This record looks at one T cell receptor beta chain sequence and its context. Its target is not known. These data come from a study of identical twins. TCRdb itself ran the 5' RACE reads through MiXCR, one entry per CDR3 protein. The table records about 810,000 distinct CDR3 sequences, over 9% of them present only once. CDR3 size: 18 residues. CDR1 ENHRY and CDR2 SYGVKD come from the germline V gene. Between the trimmed V and J ends, which lost 0 bases and 3 bases, there was a span of 20 bases. General study findings and limits: Partial confounding of zero-insertion analyses by invariant MAIT and iNKT cells was possible.

This sample also appeared in a second study, on yellow fever vaccine responses in identical twins.

The sequence came from a woman between 18 and 29 years old in good health. The sequenced sample consisted of PBMCs. V and J are TRBV10-3 and TRBJ2-5, with D perhaps TRBD1 (6 bases). CDR3 sequence (DNA): TGTGCCATCAGTGAGTCGAGGACAGACGCCTTTGAAGAAGAGACCCAGTACTTC. Its protein is CAISESRTDAFEEETQYF.